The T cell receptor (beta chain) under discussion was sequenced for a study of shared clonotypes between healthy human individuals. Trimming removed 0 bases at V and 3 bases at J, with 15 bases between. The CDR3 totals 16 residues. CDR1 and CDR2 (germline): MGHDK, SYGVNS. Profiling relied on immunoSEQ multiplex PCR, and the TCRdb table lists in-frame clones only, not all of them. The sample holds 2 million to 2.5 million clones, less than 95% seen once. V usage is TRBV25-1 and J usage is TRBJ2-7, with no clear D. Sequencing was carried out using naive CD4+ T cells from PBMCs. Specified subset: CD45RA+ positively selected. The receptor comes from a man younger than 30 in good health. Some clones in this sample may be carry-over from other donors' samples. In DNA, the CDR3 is TGTGCCAGCAGTGAATATAAACGGAGTTCAAGCTACGAGCAGTACTTC. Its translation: CASSEYKRSSSYEQYF.